This TCR beta chain was documented in a study of identical twins. The germline CDR1 and CDR2 sequences are MGHDK and SYGVNS. Trimming stripped 3 bases from V and 5 bases from J, with 11 bases between. The CDR3 covers 13 residues. MiXCR, applied by TCRdb to the 5' RACE reads, yields one record per CDR3 protein. The sample contains about 470,000 distinct CDR3 sequences, 24% of which appear only once. The sample was also reused in another study, on T cells expressing NK-cell markers. As that report states: Sorted CD3+CD56+NKG2C+, CD3+CD56+NKG2C- and CD3+CD56-NKG2C+ T cells supplied TCR beta repertoires.

This clonotype was obtained from a woman aged 18-29 years in good health. The sample taken for sequencing was CD4+ T cells sorted from blood. The rearrangement links TRBV25-1 to TRBJ2-7; possibly TRBD2 for D (6 bases). CDR3 nucleotide sequence: TGTGCCAGCAGTGAGTCGGGGGTCCACGAGCAGTACTTC. It translates to CASSESGVHEQYF.